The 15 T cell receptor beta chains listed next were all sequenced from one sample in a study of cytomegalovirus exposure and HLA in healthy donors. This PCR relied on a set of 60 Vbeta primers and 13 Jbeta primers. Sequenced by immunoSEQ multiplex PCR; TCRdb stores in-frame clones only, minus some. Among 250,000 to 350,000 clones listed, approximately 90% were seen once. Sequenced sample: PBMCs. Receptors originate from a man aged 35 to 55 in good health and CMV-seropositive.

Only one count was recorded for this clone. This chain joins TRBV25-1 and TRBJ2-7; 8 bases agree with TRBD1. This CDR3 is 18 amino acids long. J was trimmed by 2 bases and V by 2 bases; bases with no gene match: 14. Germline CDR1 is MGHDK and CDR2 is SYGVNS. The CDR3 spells CASSEGGRGDRKTYEQYF. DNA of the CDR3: TGTGCCAGCAGTGAAGGCGGACGAGGGGACAGGAAGACCTACGAGCAGTACTTC.

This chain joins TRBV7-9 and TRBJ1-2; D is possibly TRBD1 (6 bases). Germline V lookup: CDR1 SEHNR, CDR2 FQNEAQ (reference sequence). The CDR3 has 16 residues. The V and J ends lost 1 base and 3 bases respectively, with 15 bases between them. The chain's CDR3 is CASSLVGRGADYGYTF. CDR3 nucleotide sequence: TGTGCCAGCAGCTTAGTGGGCCGGGGGGCCGACTATGGCTACACCTTC.

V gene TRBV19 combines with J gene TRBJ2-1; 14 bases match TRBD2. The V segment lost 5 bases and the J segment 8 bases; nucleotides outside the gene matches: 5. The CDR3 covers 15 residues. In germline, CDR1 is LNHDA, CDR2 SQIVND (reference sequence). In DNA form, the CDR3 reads TGTGCCAGTAGTGGGACTAGCGGGAGTGTCTATGAGCAGTTCTTC. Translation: CASSGTSGSVYEQFF.

This chain's CDR3 is CASTGTSGSYEQYF. CDR3 in DNA: TGTGCCAGCACAGGGACTAGCGGCTCCTACGAGCAGTACTTC. This chain uses TRBV2 with TRBJ2-7, with TRBD2 identical over 11 bases. In germline, CDR1 is SNHLY, CDR2 FYNNEI. The V segment lost 7 bases and the J segment 0 bases; nucleotides outside the gene matches: 2. This CDR3 is 14 amino acids long.

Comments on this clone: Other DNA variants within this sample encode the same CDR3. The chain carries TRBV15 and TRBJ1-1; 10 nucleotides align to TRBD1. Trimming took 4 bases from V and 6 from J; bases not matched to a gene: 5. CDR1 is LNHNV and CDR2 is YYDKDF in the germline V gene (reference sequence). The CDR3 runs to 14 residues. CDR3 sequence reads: CATSTGTGAPEAFF. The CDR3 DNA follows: TGTGCCACCAGCACAGGGACAGGGGCCCCTGAAGCTTTCTTT.

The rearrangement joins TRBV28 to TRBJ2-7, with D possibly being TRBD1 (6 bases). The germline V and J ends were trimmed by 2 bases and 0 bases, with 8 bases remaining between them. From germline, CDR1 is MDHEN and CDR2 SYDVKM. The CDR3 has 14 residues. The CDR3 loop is CASSLDRISYEQYF. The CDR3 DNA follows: TGTGCCAGCAGTTTAGACAGGATCTCCTACGAGCAGTACTTC. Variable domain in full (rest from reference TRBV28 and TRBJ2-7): DVKVTQSSRYLVKRTGEKVFLECVQDMDHENMFWYRQDPGLGLRLIYFSYDVKMKEKGDIPEGYSVSREKKERFSLILESASTNQTSMYLCASSLDRISYEQYFGPGTRLTVT.

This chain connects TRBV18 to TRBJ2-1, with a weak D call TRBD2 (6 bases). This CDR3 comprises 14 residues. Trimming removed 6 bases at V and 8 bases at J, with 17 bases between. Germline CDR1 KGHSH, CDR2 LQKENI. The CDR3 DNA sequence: TGTGCCAGCTCCCTCTCGCGGGGACTCGATGAGCAGTTCTTC. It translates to CASSLSRGLDEQFF. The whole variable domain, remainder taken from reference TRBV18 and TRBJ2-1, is NAGVMQNPRHLVRRRGQEARLRCSPMKGHSHVYWYRQLPEEGLKFMVYLQKENIIDESGMPKERFSAEFPKEGPSILRIQQVVRGDSAAYFCASSLSRGLDEQFFGPGTRLTVL.

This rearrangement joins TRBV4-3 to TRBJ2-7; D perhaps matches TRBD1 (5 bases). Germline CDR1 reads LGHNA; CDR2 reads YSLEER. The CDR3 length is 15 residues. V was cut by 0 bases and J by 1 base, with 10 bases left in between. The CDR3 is CASSQDARESYEQYF. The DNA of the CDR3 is TGCGCCAGCAGCCAAGACGCCAGGGAATCCTACGAGCAGTACTTC.

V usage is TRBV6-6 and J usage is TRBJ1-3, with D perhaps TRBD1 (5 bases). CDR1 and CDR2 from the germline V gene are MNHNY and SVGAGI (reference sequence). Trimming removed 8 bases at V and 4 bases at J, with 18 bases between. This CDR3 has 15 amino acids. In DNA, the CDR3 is TGTGCCAGCTACCCCGGAGGGGCCTCCGGAAACACCATATATTTT. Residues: CASYPGGASGNTIYF.

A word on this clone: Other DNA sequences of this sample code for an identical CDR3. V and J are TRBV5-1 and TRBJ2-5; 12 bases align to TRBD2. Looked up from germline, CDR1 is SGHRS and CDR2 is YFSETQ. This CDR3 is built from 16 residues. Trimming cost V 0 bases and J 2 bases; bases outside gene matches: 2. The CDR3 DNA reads TGCGCCAGCAGCTTGGGGGGGACTAGCGGGCAAGAGACCCAGTACTTC. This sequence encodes CASSLGGTSGQETQYF.

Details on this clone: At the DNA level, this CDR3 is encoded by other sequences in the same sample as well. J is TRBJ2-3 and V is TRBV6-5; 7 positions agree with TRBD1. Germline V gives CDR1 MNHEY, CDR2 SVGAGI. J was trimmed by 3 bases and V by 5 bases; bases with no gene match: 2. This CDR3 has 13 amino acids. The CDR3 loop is CASSHRGTDTQYF. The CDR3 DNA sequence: TGTGCCAGCAGTCACAGGGGAACAGATACGCAGTATTTT.

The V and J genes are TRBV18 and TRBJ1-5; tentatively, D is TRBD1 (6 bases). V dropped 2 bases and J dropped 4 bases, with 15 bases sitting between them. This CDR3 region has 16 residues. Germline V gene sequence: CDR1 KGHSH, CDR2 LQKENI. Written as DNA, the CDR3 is TGTGCCAGCTCACCAAAAGGGACACCCGGAAATCAGCCCCAGCATTTT. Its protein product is CASSPKGTPGNQPQHF.

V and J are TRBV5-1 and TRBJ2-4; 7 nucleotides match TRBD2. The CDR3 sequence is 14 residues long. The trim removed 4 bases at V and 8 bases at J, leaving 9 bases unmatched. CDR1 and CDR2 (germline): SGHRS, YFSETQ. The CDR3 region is CASSIGGRGDIQYF. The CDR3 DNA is TGCGCCAGCAGCATAGGAGGGAGGGGAGACATTCAGTACTTC.

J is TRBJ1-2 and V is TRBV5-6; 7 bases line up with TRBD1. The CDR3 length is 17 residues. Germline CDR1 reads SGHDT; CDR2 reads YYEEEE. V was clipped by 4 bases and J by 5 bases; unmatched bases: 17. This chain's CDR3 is CASSPTGDATLGYGYTF. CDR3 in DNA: TGTGCCAGCAGCCCTACAGGGGACGCCACCCTGGGGTATGGCTACACCTTC.

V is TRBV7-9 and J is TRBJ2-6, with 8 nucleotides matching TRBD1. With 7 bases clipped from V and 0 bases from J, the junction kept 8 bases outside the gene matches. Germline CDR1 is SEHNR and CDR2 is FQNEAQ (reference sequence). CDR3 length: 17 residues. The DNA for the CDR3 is TGTGCCAGCATTGCCGGGACAGGACACTCTGGGGCCAACGTCCTGACTTTC. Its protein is CASIAGTGHSGANVLTF.